This TCR beta chain was documented in a study of response to subunit inactivated influenza vaccine. Study-level findings and limits: Authors suggested each seasonal influenza vaccination recruits few new T cells.

The CDR3 extends over 13 amino acids. Germline CDR1 and CDR2: DFQATT and SNEGSKA (reference sequence). Trimming cost V 6 bases and J 6 bases; bases outside gene matches: 8. One entry per CDR3 protein, called by TCRdb with MiXCR from the RT-PCR reads. The table shows about 800,000 distinct CDR3 sequences, with 21% occurring only once. As to this clonotype: What it recognizes is unknown.

This TCR came from a man aged 45 to 65 who received an inactivated influenza vaccine. The sequences come from PBMCs from blood, collected roughly 5 days after vaccination. V and J are TRBV20-1 and TRBJ2-3; 8 nucleotides line up with TRBD2. CDR3 DNA: TGCAGTGCAATGACGGGGGGGCACGATACGCAGTATTTT. It yields the protein CSAMTGGHDTQYF.